This T cell receptor beta chain was profiled in a study of Ad26.COV2.S vaccination and SARS-CoV-2 variants. The protocol was immunoSEQ multiplex PCR, while the TCRdb copy is restricted to in-frame clones and leaves out a portion. The table shows fewer than 300,000 clones, with around 87% occurring only once. Germline V gives CDR1 MDHEN, CDR2 SYDVKM. Between the trimmed V and J ends, which lost 7 bases and 2 bases, there was a span of 15 bases. The CDR3 runs 14 residues. In its sample, this clone was seen a few times. The treatment here: some 20 received Ad26.COV2.S at low or high dose, single or two shots; several received placebo; per-sample allocation not given. Samples came from day 63 after the first vaccine or placebo injection.

The genes are TRBV28 and TRBJ2-7, with D perhaps matching TRBD2 (6 bases). The sample here was peripheral blood, taken in a trial of Ad26.COV2.S vaccine versus placebo. The receptor comes from a person between 18 and 65 years old who received the Ad26.COV2.S COVID-19 vaccine or a placebo. The CDR3 nucleotides read TGTGCCAGCACCGGGACTCGAGGCGCCTACGAGCAGTACTTC. Protein sequence: CASTGTRGAYEQYF.